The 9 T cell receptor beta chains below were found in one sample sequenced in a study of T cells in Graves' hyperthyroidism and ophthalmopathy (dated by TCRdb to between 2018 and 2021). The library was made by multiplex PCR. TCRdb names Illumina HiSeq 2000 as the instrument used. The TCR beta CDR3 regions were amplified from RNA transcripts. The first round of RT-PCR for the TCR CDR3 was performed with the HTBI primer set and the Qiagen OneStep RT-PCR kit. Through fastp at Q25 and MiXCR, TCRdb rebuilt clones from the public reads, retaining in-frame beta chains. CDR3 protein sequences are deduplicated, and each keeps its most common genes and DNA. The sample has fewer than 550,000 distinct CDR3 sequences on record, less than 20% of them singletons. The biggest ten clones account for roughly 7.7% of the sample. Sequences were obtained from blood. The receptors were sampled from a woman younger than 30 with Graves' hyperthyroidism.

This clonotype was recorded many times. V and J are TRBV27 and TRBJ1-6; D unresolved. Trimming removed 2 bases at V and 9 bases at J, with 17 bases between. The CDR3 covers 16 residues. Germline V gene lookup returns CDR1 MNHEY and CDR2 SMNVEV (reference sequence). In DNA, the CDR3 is TGTGCCAGCAGTTTAAAGTTTCCGGGAGGTAGTTCACCCCTCCACTTT. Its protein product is CASSLKFPGGSSPLHF.

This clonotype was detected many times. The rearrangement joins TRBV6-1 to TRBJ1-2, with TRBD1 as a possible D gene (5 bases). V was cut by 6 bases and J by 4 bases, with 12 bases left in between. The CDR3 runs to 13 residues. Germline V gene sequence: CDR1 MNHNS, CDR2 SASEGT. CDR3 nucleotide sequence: TGTGCCAGCAGAACGGGGGGTATCTATGGCTACACCTTC. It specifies CASRTGGIYGYTF.

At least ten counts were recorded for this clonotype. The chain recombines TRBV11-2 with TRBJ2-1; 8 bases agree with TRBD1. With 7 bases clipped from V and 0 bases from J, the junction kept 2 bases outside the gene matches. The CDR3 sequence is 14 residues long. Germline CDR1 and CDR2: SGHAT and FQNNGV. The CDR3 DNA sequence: TGTGCCAGCAACAGGGGGGACTCCTACAATGAGCAGTTCTTC. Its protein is CASNRGDSYNEQFF.

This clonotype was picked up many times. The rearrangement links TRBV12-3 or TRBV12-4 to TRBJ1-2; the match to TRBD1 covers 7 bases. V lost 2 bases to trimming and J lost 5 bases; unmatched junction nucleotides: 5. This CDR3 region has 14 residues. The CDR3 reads CASSLLGRGYGYTF. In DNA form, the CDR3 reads TGTGCCAGCAGTTTATTGGGCAGGGGGTATGGCTACACCTTC.

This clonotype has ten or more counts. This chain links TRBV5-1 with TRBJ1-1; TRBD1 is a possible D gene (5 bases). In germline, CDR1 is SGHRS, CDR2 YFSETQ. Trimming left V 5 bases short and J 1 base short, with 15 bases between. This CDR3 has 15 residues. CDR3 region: CASSGAGKGNTEAFF. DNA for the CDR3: TGCGCCAGCAGTGGGGCGGGGAAAGGGAACACTGAAGCTTTCTTT.

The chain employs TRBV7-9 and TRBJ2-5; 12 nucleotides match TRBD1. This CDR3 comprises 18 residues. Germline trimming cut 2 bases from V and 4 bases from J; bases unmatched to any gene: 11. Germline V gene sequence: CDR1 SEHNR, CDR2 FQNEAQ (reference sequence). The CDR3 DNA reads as TGTGCCAGCAGCTTACCGGGACCGGGACAGGGGGCGGTAGAGACCCAGTACTTC. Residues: CASSLPGPGQGAVETQYF.

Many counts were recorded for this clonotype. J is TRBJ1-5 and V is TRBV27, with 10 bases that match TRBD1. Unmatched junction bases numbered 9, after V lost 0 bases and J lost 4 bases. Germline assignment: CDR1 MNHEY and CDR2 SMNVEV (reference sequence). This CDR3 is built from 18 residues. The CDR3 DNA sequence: TGTGCCAGCAGTTTATCGACCTGGACAGGGGGAAGGAATCAGCCCCAGCATTTT. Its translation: CASSLSTWTGGRNQPQHF.

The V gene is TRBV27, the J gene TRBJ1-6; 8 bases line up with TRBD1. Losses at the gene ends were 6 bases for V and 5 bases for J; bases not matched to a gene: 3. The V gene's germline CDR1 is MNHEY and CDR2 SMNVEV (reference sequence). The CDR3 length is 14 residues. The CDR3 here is CASRGQGDNSPLHF. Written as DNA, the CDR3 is TGTGCCAGCAGAGGACAGGGAGATAATTCACCCCTCCACTTT.

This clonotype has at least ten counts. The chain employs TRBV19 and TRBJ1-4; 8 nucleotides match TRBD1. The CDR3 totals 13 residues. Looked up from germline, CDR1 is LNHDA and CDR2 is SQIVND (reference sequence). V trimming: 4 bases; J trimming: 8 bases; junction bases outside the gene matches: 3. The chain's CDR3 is CASSNRDREKLFF. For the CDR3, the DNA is TGTGCCAGTAGTAACCGGGACAGGGAAAAACTGTTTTTT.